These 23 T cell receptor beta chains share one sample of origin, sequenced in a study of shared clonotypes between healthy human individuals. Clones were read by immunoSEQ multiplex PCR, and TCRdb kept only the in-frame ones, dropping some. The profile covers about 490,000 clones, with about 72% appearing a single time and more than 10% taken by the ten largest. Source material: PBMCs. Source of these receptors: a woman in her thirties or forties in good health. Some clones in this sample may be carry-over from other donors' samples.

The sample holds a few counts of this clone. The rearrangement uses TRBV4-2 and TRBJ1-1; no definite D call. V lost 0 bases and J 2 bases, leaving 13 bases between the germline ends. CDR1 and CDR2 (germline): LGHNA, YNFKEQ. The CDR3 extends over 16 amino acids. CDR3 in DNA: TGTGCCAGCAGCCAAGATCCCCAGGCGCCCAACACTGAAGCTTTCTTT. Translating it yields CASSQDPQAPNTEAFF.

The chain employs TRBV7-2 and TRBJ2-1; 9 bases agree with TRBD2. The germline gives CDR1 SGHTA, CDR2 FQGNSA. The CDR3 has 15 residues. V lost 1 base to trimming and J lost 3 bases; unmatched junction nucleotides: 1. CDR3 residues: CASSLVTSGYNEQFF. The CDR3, as DNA: TGTGCCAGCAGCTTAGTGACTAGCGGCTACAATGAGCAGTTCTTC.

The chain uses TRBV18 and TRBJ2-7; TRBD1 might be the D (5 bases). Germline loops: CDR1 KGHSH, CDR2 LQKENI. The V gene lost 4 bases and the J gene lost 2 bases, with 18 bases spanning the gap. The CDR3 is 16 residues long. Here the CDR3 DNA reads TGTGCCAGCTCACAGATAGACAGTCAGATAACCTACGAGCAGTACTTC. Its protein product is CASSQIDSQITYEQYF.

V and J are TRBV14 and TRBJ1-2; D might be TRBD1 (5 bases). The V and J ends lost 1 base and 4 bases respectively, with 13 bases between them. Germline-derived CDR1 and CDR2 are SGHDN and FVKESK. The CDR3 is made up of 15 amino acids. The CDR3 region has the DNA TGTGCCAGCAGCCAAGTCTTTGGCGGGGGCTATGGCTACACCTTC. This encodes CASSQVFGGGYGYTF.

V and J are TRBV6-1 and TRBJ1-5; D unclear. The CDR3 extends over 15 amino acids. Germline V CDR1 and CDR2: MNHNS, SASEGT. V was pared by 5 bases and J by 4 bases, with 15 bases between. CDR3 loop: CASSTSWQLNQPQHF. CDR3 coding DNA: TGTGCCAGCAGTACATCCTGGCAGCTTAATCAGCCCCAGCATTTT.

This clone occurred once. The gene calls are TRBV7-9 and TRBJ1-1, with 8 bases that match TRBD1. J gave up 3 bases and V 4 bases, and 4 bases lay outside the gene matches. Germline V gene lookup returns CDR1 SEHNR and CDR2 FQNEAQ (reference sequence). The CDR3 contains 14 residues. CDR3 coding DNA: TGTGCCAGCAGCTATCAGGGGGCTTACACTGAAGCTTTCTTT. Translating it yields CASSYQGAYTEAFF.

V usage is TRBV6-1 and J usage is TRBJ1-2; 11 bases map to TRBD1. J was trimmed by 7 bases and V by 0 bases; bases with no gene match: 7. Germline CDR1 reads MNHNS; CDR2 reads SASEGT. This CDR3 contains 16 residues. The CDR3 nucleotides read TGTGCCAGCAGTGAAGCTGGGACAGGGGGGAAAGGTGGCTACACCTTC. Protein product: CASSEAGTGGKGGYTF.

J is TRBJ1-3 and V is TRBV19; possible D gene TRBD1, 5 bases. The germline V and J ends were trimmed by 6 bases and 2 bases, with 14 bases remaining between them. The CDR3 length is 15 residues. CDR1 and CDR2 (germline): LNHDA, SQIVND (reference sequence). Here the CDR3 DNA reads TGTGCCAGTAGCTTCCGTTTGGGGGCTGGAAACACCATATATTTT. Amino acid sequence: CASSFRLGAGNTIYF.

V usage is TRBV5-8 and J usage is TRBJ2-7, with no clear D. The ends were cut back, 2 bases at V and 1 base at J, with 19 bases in the middle. The CDR3 loop spans 17 amino acids. Germline V gene lookup returns CDR1 SGHTS and CDR2 YDEGEE. CDR3 sequence: CASSFERPVIGSYEQYF. CDR3 DNA sequence: TGTGCCAGCAGCTTCGAACGTCCCGTGATAGGATCCTACGAGCAGTACTTC.

This clone appeared many times. The junction shows a germline mismatch at one end, possibly a read error. The chain is built from TRBV29-1 and TRBJ1-4; 7 nucleotides match TRBD1. CDR1 is SQVTM and CDR2 is ANQGSEA in the germline V gene. The CDR3 length is 13 residues. As DNA, the CDR3 is TGCAGCGCTGTAGGGGGCGCGTGGGGACAGTTGATTTTT. This encodes CSAVGGAWGQLIF. The full variable domain, in which reference TRBV29-1 and TRBJ1-4 provide the parts outside the CDR3, is SAVISQKPSRDICQRGTSLTIQCQVDSQVTMMFWYRQQPGQSLTLIATANQGSEATYESGFVIDKFPISRPNLTFSTLTVSNMSPEDSSIYLCSAVGGAWGQLIFGSGTQLSVL.

This chain joins TRBV9 and TRBJ2-1; 9 bases map to TRBD2. The CDR3 runs 14 residues. CDR1 SGDLS and CDR2 YYNGEE come from the germline V gene. V dropped 4 bases and J dropped 10; count of bases not matched to a gene: 9. The CDR3 loop reads CASSKIAGVSEQFF. The CDR3 DNA sequence: TGTGCCAGCAGCAAAATAGCGGGAGTATCAGAGCAGTTCTTC.

The chain combines TRBV6-1 with TRBJ1-4; D perhaps matches TRBD1 (5 bases). Germline loops: CDR1 MNHNS, CDR2 SASEGT. This CDR3 spans 14 amino acids. Trimming stripped 5 bases from V and 5 bases from J, with 12 bases between. The CDR3 DNA reads TGTGCCAGCAGTCTCGGGGACGGGAATGAAAAACTGTTTTTT. This encodes CASSLGDGNEKLFF.

This clone has more than one count but fewer than ten. This chain links TRBV5-1 with TRBJ1-4; the D gene is possibly TRBD1 (5 bases). This CDR3 has 16 amino acids. V shed 0 bases and J shed 8 bases, with 17 bases lying between them. CDR1 is SGHRS, CDR2 YFSETQ, per germline. The CDR3 is CASSLGLEVRGEKLFF. CDR3 in DNA: TGCGCCAGCAGCTTGGGTCTGGAAGTTAGGGGCGAAAAACTGTTTTTT.

V usage is TRBV30 and J usage is TRBJ2-2, with D possibly TRBD1 on 5 matching bases. With 2 bases removed from V and 5 bases from J, the gap between germline ends came to 15 bases. Germline lookup yields CDR1 GTSNPN and CDR2 SVGIG (reference sequence). The CDR3 extends over 15 amino acids. As DNA, the CDR3 is TGTGCCTGGAGTCTCCTCCAGGGCAGTACCGGGGAGCTGTTTTTT. Its protein is CAWSLLQGSTGELFF.

This chain connects TRBV28 to TRBJ1-5; TRBD1 matches at 10 bases. Germline CDR1 and CDR2: MDHEN and SYDVKM. CDR3 size: 14 residues. The J segment lost 7 bases and the V segment lost 5 bases, leaving 5 bases of the junction unmatched. In DNA form, the CDR3 reads TGTGCCAGCAGTCCGGGACAGGGGTCGCAGCCCCAGCATTTT. It yields the protein CASSPGQGSQPQHF.

The chain couples TRBV10-1 to TRBJ2-3; the D is unclear. Trimming cost V 3 bases and J 0 bases, with 7 bases left between them. Germline CDR1 and CDR2: WNHNN and SYGVQD (reference sequence). The CDR3 runs 14 residues. This CDR3 reads CASSDFGSTDTQYF. The DNA for the CDR3 is TGCGCCAGCAGTGATTTCGGGAGCACAGATACGCAGTATTTT.

The chain joins TRBV11-2 to TRBJ2-2; D call uncertain. Germline V gene lookup returns CDR1 SGHAT and CDR2 FQNNGV. CDR3 size: 14 residues. V dropped 5 bases and J dropped 5 bases, with 12 bases sitting between them. For the CDR3, the DNA is TGTGCCAGCAGCCGCATGGTGGGAACCGGGGAGCTGTTTTTT. This sequence encodes CASSRMVGTGELFF.

This rearrangement joins TRBV25-1 to TRBJ2-7; 8 positions agree with TRBD1. The ends lost 2 bases at V and 5 bases at J; junction bases unmatched: 5. This CDR3 spans 14 amino acids. Germline CDR1 is MGHDK and CDR2 is SYGVNS. CDR3 in amino acids: CASSEGQGADEQYF. In DNA form, the CDR3 reads TGTGCCAGCAGTGAAGGACAGGGAGCTGACGAGCAGTACTTC.

The rearrangement uses TRBV21-1 and TRBJ2-2. TRBV21-1 is described as a pseudogene. The CDR3 is 14 amino acids. The CDR3 is CASSKGRPAGELFF. The CDR3 DNA reads as TGTGCCAGCAGCAAAGGGCGACCTGCGGGGGAGCTGTTTTTT.

This chain connects TRBV18 to TRBJ2-7, with D possibly TRBD2 on 7 matching bases. This CDR3 is 15 amino acids long. Germline loops: CDR1 KGHSH, CDR2 LQKENI. V was trimmed by 1 base and J by 1 base, leaving 11 bases between them. CDR3 protein: CASSPRAGQSYEQYF. In DNA, the CDR3 is TGTGCCAGCTCACCACGAGCGGGACAATCCTACGAGCAGTACTTC.

This clone was found a few times. The chain recombines TRBV27 with TRBJ2-7; D is perhaps TRBD1 (8 bases). The CDR3 covers 14 residues. V was cut by 7 bases and J by 2 bases, with 15 bases left in between. CDR1 and CDR2 from the germline V gene are MNHEY and SMNVEV (reference sequence). The CDR3 here is CASKNRGGPYEQYF. The CDR3 DNA is TGTGCCAGCAAAAACAGGGGGGGGCCCTACGAGCAGTACTTC.

The V gene is TRBV12-5, the J gene TRBJ2-5, with 13 nucleotides matching TRBD2. V gave up 2 bases and J gave up 5 bases; unmatched junction bases: 2. Germline assignment: CDR1 LGHNT and CDR2 FRNRAP. The length of the CDR3 is 15 residues. The CDR3 protein is CASGLTSGRAETQYF. The CDR3 region has the DNA TGTGCTAGTGGTTTGACTAGCGGGAGGGCTGAGACCCAGTACTTC.

This chain uses TRBV5-1 with TRBJ1-4; D possibly corresponds to TRBD1 (6 bases). V was shortened by 3 bases and J by 2 bases, with 11 bases between the two germline ends. Germline CDR1 reads SGHRS; CDR2 reads YFSETQ. This CDR3 has 15 amino acids. CDR3 sequence: CASSSQGNTNEKLFF. CDR3 sequence (DNA): TGCGCCAGCAGCTCCCAGGGGAACACTAATGAAAAACTGTTTTTT.